The T cell receptor beta chain under discussion was sequenced for a study of blood T cell repertoires in COVID-19. As for the study in general: The study drew acute and convalescent COVID-19 samples from the United States, Italy and Spain. Sources were T cells, B-cell-depleted T cells, or PBMCs; the material itself was cDNA or gDNA.

Trimming removed 4 bases from V and 4 bases from J, with 10 bases in between. From germline, CDR1 is MNHEY and CDR2 SMNVEV (reference sequence). CDR3 length: 13 residues. As processed by the authors: Amplification of reference gene primers was used by the study to estimate nucleated cell counts. Profiling relied on immunoSEQ multiplex PCR, and the TCRdb table lists in-frame clones only, not all of them. The DNA was the basis for D and trimming; V, J and clone size are from that table. The table shows 45,000 or so clones, with 70% to 80% occurring only once. The TCR originated in a man between 65 and 85 years old with acute or convalescent COVID-19. V usage is TRBV27 and J usage is TRBJ1-1; no clear D. Sequences were obtained from peripheral blood. The CDR3 coding sequence is TGTGCCAGCAGTTCCCTAGGCCCCACTGAAGCTTTCTTT. Its protein is CASSSLGPTEAFF.